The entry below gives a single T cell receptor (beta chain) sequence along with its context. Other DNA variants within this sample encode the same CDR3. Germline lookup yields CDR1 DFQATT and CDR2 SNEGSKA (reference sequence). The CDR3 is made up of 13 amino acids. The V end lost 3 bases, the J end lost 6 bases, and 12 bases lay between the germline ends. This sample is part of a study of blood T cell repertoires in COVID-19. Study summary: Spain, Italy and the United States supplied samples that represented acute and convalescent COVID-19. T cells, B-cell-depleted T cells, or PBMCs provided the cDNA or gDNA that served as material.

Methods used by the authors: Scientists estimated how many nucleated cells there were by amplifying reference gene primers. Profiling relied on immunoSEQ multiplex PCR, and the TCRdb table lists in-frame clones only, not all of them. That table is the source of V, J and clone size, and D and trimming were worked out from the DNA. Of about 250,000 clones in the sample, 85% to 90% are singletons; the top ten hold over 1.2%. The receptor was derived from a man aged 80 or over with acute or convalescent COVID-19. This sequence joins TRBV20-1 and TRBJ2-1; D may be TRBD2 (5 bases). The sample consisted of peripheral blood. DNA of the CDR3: TGCAGTGCTAGTTCTCCTCGGGGCAATGAGCAGTTCTTC. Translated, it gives CSASSPRGNEQFF.